A selection of T cell receptor beta chains follows, all from one sample in a study of T-cell reconstitution after alpha-beta-depleted transplantation in children. TCRdb processed the PCR reads anew with MiXCR; each CDR3 protein has one entry. Of around 700,000 distinct CDR3 sequences listed, around 14% are singletons. Sequencing was performed on PBMCs, taken before TCRalphabeta/CD19-depleted stem cell transplant. The receptor set was obtained from a girl aged 2 to 9 with congenital amegakaryocytic thrombocytopenia, due to receive a stem cell transplant. Both conserved end residues are part of each CDR3. The order of the fields is D gene, J gene, clone size, V gene, CDR3 protein, CDR3 DNA. D genes are given only for firm matches. For some rows the clone size is stated as once, few or many, or as a class when expanded; others skip it.

NA	TRBJ2-3	few	TRBV10-3	CAIAQKRHPNTDTQYF	TGTGCCATCGCACAGAAGCGGCACCCTAACACAGATACGCAGTATTTT
NA	TRBJ2-3	many	TRBV29-1	CSVEDRVTDTQYF	TGCAGCGTTGAGGACAGAGTCACAGATACGCAGTATTTT
NA	TRBJ2-5	few	TRBV12-3/TRBV12-4	CASSGSHQETQYF	TGTGCCAGCAGTGGGTCCCACCAAGAGACCCAGTACTTC
NA	TRBJ2-1	many	TRBV5-1	CASSFGQGGNEQFF	TGCGCCAGCAGCTTTGGGCAGGGCGGCAATGAGCAGTTCTTC
NA	TRBJ2-3	many	TRBV5-1	CASSGLPGHSTDTQYF	TGCGCCAGCAGCGGGCTCCCGGGACATAGCACAGATACGCAGTATTTT
NA	TRBJ1-1	many	TRBV7-9	CASSSFRF	TGTGCCAGCAGCTCCTTTCGGTTT
NA	TRBJ2-7	few	TRBV18	CASSPSGDRYEQYF	TGTGCCAGCTCACCAAGCGGGGACAGGTACGAGCAGTACTTC
TRBD2	TRBJ2-1	many	TRBV5-1	CASSLGLAGGDGGGFF	TGCGCCAGCAGCTTGGGACTAGCGGGAGGTGACGGTGGTGGGTTCTTC
NA	TRBJ2-1	many	TRBV9	CASSVTGSTSYNEQFF	TGTGCCAGCAGCGTAACCGGGAGCACCTCCTACAATGAGCAGTTCTTC
NA	TRBJ1-2	many	TRBV6-5	CASSYSSFPGDDSYTF	TGTGCCAGCAGTTACTCTTCTTTTCCAGGGGACGATAGCTACACCTTC
NA	TRBJ2-5	many	TRBV20-1	CSARDQGLETQYF	TGCAGTGCTAGAGATCAGGGTTTGGAGACCCAGTACTTC
TRBD2	TRBJ2-1	many	TRBV18	CASSPLGLADNEQFF	TGTGCCAGCTCACCCTTGGGACTAGCGGACAATGAGCAGTTCTTC
NA	TRBJ2-3	many	TRBV29-1	CSVAGLPRTDTQYF	TGCAGCGTTGCTGGACTCCCCCGCACAGATACGCAGTATTTT
NA	TRBJ2-7	many	TRBV20-1	CSASPRGNSYEQYF	TGCAGTGCTAGCCCTCGGGGTAACTCCTACGAGCAGTACTTC
TRBD1	TRBJ2-2	NA	TRBV3-1	CASGGQGGTGELFF	TGTGCCAGCGGCGGACAGGGTGGCACCGGGGAGCTGTTTTTT
TRBD2	TRBJ2-5	few	TRBV5-1	CASRPTSGSETQYF	TGCGCCAGCAGACCGACTAGCGGGAGTGAGACCCAGTACTTC
NA	TRBJ1-5	NA	TRBV29-1	CSVRGFDNQPQHF	TGCAGCGTTCGAGGGTTCGACAATCAGCCCCAGCATTTT
TRBD2	TRBJ2-7	few	TRBV4-2	CASSPAVREGRYEQYF	TGTGCCAGCAGCCCAGCAGTGAGGGAGGGCCGCTACGAGCAGTACTTC
TRBD2	TRBJ2-1	many	TRBV11-2	CASSTVTSGVSYNEQFF	TGTGCCAGCAGTACCGTTACTAGCGGGGTCTCCTACAATGAGCAGTTCTTC
NA	TRBJ2-6	many	TRBV30	CAWSPPGANVLTF	TGTGCCTGGAGTCCGCCCGGGGCCAACGTCCTGACTTTC
TRBD2	TRBJ2-7	few	TRBV12-3/TRBV12-4	CASTPTSGRTISYEQYF	TGTGCCAGCACTCCGACTAGCGGGAGGACGATCTCCTACGAGCAGTACTTC
NA	TRBJ2-1	few	TRBV21-1	CASSNSGQGRNEQFF	TGTGCCAGCAGCAATAGCGGACAGGGGAGGAATGAGCAGTTCTTC
NA	TRBJ2-1	NA	TRBV7-2	CASSPSPPWANSNEQFF	TGTGCCAGCAGCCCCTCCCCCCCCTGGGCCAATTCCAATGAGCAGTTCTTC
NA	TRBJ2-5	many	TRBV12-3/TRBV12-4	CASTHQGFGNQETQYF	TGTGCCAGCACCCACCAGGGGTTCGGGAACCAAGAGACCCAGTACTTC
TRBD1	TRBJ2-1	NA	TRBV5-6	CASTRGSGEFF	TGTGCCAGCACCAGGGGGTCAGGGGAGTTCTTC
TRBD2	TRBJ2-2	many	TRBV14	CASSQVPPYVAGDTGELFF	TGTGCCAGCAGCCAAGTTCCCCCTTATGTAGCGGGAGACACCGGGGAGCTGTTTTTT
TRBD2	TRBJ2-1	few	TRBV12-3/TRBV12-4	CASSLLLTSGISRNEQFF	TGTGCCAGCAGTTTATTGTTGACTAGCGGGATATCGCGCAATGAGCAGTTCTTC
NA	TRBJ2-3	few	TRBV12-3/TRBV12-4	CASSFSGAPTDTQYF	TGTGCCAGCAGTTTCTCGGGGGCCCCCACAGATACGCAGTATTTT
TRBD2	TRBJ2-1	NA	TRBV20-1	CSARSGGRGYEQFF	TGCAGTGCTAGATCTGGCGGGAGGGGGTATGAGCAGTTCTTC
NA	TRBJ2-1	NA	TRBV20-1	CSARSVPSSCNEQFF	TGCAGTGCCCGCTCCGTCCCCAGCTCCTGCAATGAGCAGTTCTTC
NA	TRBJ2-5	NA	TRBV28	CASSDRANTQTQYF	TGTGCCAGCAGTGACCGCGCTAATACCCAGACCCAGTACTTC
TRBD2	TRBJ2-1	many	TRBV5-1	CASSDQSGTSVYNEQFF	TGCGCCAGCAGCGACCAATCCGGGACTAGCGTGTACAATGAGCAGTTCTTC
TRBD2	TRBJ2-3	NA	TRBV5-1	CASSFQAGPTDTQYF	TGCGCCAGCAGCTTTCAAGCGGGACCCACAGATACGCAGTATTTT
NA	TRBJ2-5	many	TRBV20-1	CSAPGQKETQYF	TGCAGTGCCCCTGGGCAGAAAGAGACCCAGTACTTC
TRBD2	TRBJ2-4	NA	TRBV7-8	CASSSRGGNIQYF	TGTGCCAGCAGCTCTCGGGGGGGGAACATTCAGTACTTC
TRBD1	TRBJ2-7	many	TRBV5-1	CASGSSGTGTRDEQYF	TGCGCCAGCGGATCCTCCGGGACAGGGACGCGCGACGAGCAGTACTTC
NA	TRBJ1-1	NA	TRBV5-6	CASTELGAGTEAFF	TGTGCCAGCACCGAACTGGGGGCCGGCACTGAAGCTTTCTTT
NA	TRBJ2-7	many	TRBV5-1	CASSYGGVEQYF	TGCGCCAGCAGCTACGGGGGTGTCGAGCAGTACTTC
NA	TRBJ1-1	NA	TRBV5-1	CASSLGLVAEAFF	TGCGCCAGCAGCTTGGGGCTGGTAGCCGAAGCTTTCTTT
NA	TRBJ2-2	NA	TRBV7-3	CASSPTNTGVLFF	TGTGCCAGCAGTCCTACGAACACCGGGGTGCTGTTTTTT
NA	TRBJ2-7	once	TRBV7-6	CASSWSDLGYEQYF	TGTGCCAGCAGCTGGTCGGACTTAGGCTACGAGCAGTACTTC
TRBD1	TRBJ2-7	NA	TRBV7-9	CAMGPGQGYEQYF	TGTGCCATGGGCCCGGGACAGGGTTACGAGCAGTACTTC
NA	TRBJ2-7	NA	TRBV20-1	CSAHGAYEQYF	TGCAGTGCGCACGGGGCCTACGAGCAGTACTTC
TRBD1	TRBJ2-5	NA	TRBV5-1	CASSLGQGVGETQYF	TGCGCCAGCAGCTTGGGACAGGGGGTAGGAGAGACCCAGTACTTC
TRBD1	TRBJ2-5	NA	TRBV6-1	CASSPRQGGRETQYF	TGTGCCAGCAGCCCTCGACAGGGGGGGAGAGAGACCCAGTACTTC
NA	TRBJ1-3	few	TRBV12-3/TRBV12-4	CASSELSSGNTIYF	TGTGCCAGCAGTGAGTTGAGCTCTGGAAACACCATATATTTT
NA	TRBJ2-1	many	TRBV9	CASSVVQGGGWDEQFF	TGTGCCAGCAGCGTAGTCCAGGGGGGCGGGTGGGATGAGCAGTTCTTC
NA	TRBJ2-5	NA	TRBV28	CASSHGQLRQETQYF	TGTGCCAGCAGTCACGGCCAACTACGACAAGAGACCCAGTACTTC
NA	TRBJ2-5	NA	TRBV5-1	CASSLLLKVKQGGLETQYF	TGCGCCAGCAGCTTGCTACTGAAAGTTAAACAGGGGGGGTTGGAGACCCAGTACTTC
TRBD1	TRBJ2-1	many	TRBV20-1	CSARRTGVNEQFF	TGCAGTGCTAGAAGGACAGGGGTAAATGAGCAGTTCTTC
NA	TRBJ1-2	NA	TRBV12-3/TRBV12-4	CASSSYGENYGYTF	TGTGCCAGCAGTTCCTACGGGGAGAACTATGGCTACACCTTC
TRBD1	TRBJ1-3	few	TRBV20-1	CSVLIGTAGNTIYF	TGCAGTGTGTTGATTGGGACAGCTGGAAACACCATATATTTT
NA	TRBJ2-7	many	TRBV20-1	CSARPSSAGDYYEQYF	TGCAGTGCTAGGCCTTCTTCCGCTGGCGATTACTACGAGCAGTACTTC
TRBD2	TRBJ2-1	NA	TRBV7-8	CASSQILAGAYEQFF	TGTGCCAGCAGCCAAATCCTAGCGGGTGCTTATGAGCAGTTCTTC
NA	TRBJ2-7	NA	TRBV6-5	CASSYADGSYEQYF	TGTGCCAGCAGTTATGCGGACGGGAGCTACGAGCAGTACTTC
TRBD1	TRBJ1-2	many	TRBV12-3/TRBV12-4	CASSPRTGADYTF	TGTGCCAGCAGTCCACGGACAGGGGCTGACTACACCTTC